A selection of T cell receptor beta chains follows, all from one sample in a study of a mutant IDH1 vaccine in newly diagnosed glioma. These receptors are not linked to any known antigen. TCRdb's table, derived via immunoSEQ multiplex PCR, lists solely in-frame clones and lacks some. The repertoire holds tens of thousands of clones, with around 90% as singletons. Sequencing used PBMCs, obtained from a glioma patient whose treatment included an IDH1 peptide vaccine. Receptor source: a man aged 50-60 years with glioma. CDR3s include the opening cysteine and the closing phenylalanine or tryptophan. The D gene is left open where the match is weak. The size field is filled for only some rows; it gives once, few, many or a size class.

d_gene: NA
j_gene: TRBJ2-3
abundance: NA
len: 15
v_gene: TRBV15
CDR3aa: CATSHGGQLTDTQYF
CDR3nt: TGTGCCACCAGCCACGGGGGCCAGCTCACAGATACGCAGTATTTT

d_gene: NA
j_gene: TRBJ2-3
abundance: NA
len: 13
v_gene: TRBV7-2
CDR3aa: CASSLGSRDTQYF
CDR3nt: TGTGCCAGCAGCTTAGGATCCAGGGATACGCAGTATTTT

d_gene: TRBD2
j_gene: TRBJ2-7
abundance: NA
len: 17
v_gene: TRBV29-1
CDR3aa: CSVEGTGTSGSSYEQYF
CDR3nt: TGCAGCGTTGAAGGGACAGGGACTAGCGGGAGCTCCTACGAGCAGTACTTC

d_gene: NA
j_gene: TRBJ2-1
abundance: NA
len: 17
v_gene: TRBV29-1
CDR3aa: CSFQGSARPLLFGEQFF
CDR3nt: TGCAGCTTCCAGGGGTCAGCCAGGCCACTGTTATTCGGTGAGCAGTTCTTC

d_gene: NA
j_gene: TRBJ1-4
abundance: NA
len: 15
v_gene: TRBV4-1
CDR3aa: CASRIRVDSNEKLFF
CDR3nt: TGCGCCAGCAGGATTCGTGTGGACAGTAATGAAAAACTGTTTTTT

d_gene: TRBD1
j_gene: TRBJ1-2
abundance: NA
len: 14
v_gene: TRBV4-1
CDR3aa: CASSLQGQNYGYTF
CDR3nt: TGCGCCAGCAGCCTCCAGGGACAGAACTATGGCTACACCTTC

d_gene: TRBD1
j_gene: TRBJ1-2
abundance: NA
len: 16
v_gene: TRBV4-1
CDR3aa: CASSPRTGDLIYGYTF
CDR3nt: TGCGCCAGCAGCCCCCGGACAGGCGACCTAATCTATGGCTACACCTTC

d_gene: NA
j_gene: TRBJ2-7
abundance: NA
len: 12
v_gene: TRBV2
CDR3aa: CASSVESYEQYF
CDR3nt: TGTGCCAGCAGTGTTGAATCCTACGAGCAGTACTTC

d_gene: TRBD2
j_gene: TRBJ2-1
abundance: NA
len: 15
v_gene: TRBV5-1
CDR3aa: CASSPGTSGKTEQFF
CDR3nt: TGCGCCAGCAGCCCCGGGACTAGCGGAAAAACAGAGCAGTTCTTC

d_gene: NA
j_gene: TRBJ1-5
abundance: NA
len: 15
v_gene: TRBV4-3
CDR3aa: CASSQEGTAGQPQHF
CDR3nt: TGCGCCAGCAGCCAAGAGGGAACGGCCGGTCAGCCCCAGCATTTT

d_gene: TRBD1
j_gene: TRBJ1-6
abundance: NA
len: 15
v_gene: TRBV7-3
CDR3aa: CASSLWVRGTSPLHF
CDR3nt: TGTGCCAGCAGCTTATGGGTCAGGGGGACATCACCCCTCCACTTT

d_gene: NA
j_gene: TRBJ2-3
abundance: NA
len: 13
v_gene: TRBV6-6
CDR3aa: CASRFNTRDTQYF
CDR3nt: TGTGCCAGCAGATTTAATACCCGAGATACGCAGTATTTT

d_gene: NA
j_gene: TRBJ2-7
abundance: NA
len: 13
v_gene: TRBV29-1
CDR3aa: CSVATRGPYEQYF
CDR3nt: TGCAGCGTTGCGACACGGGGGCCCTACGAGCAGTACTTC

d_gene: NA
j_gene: TRBJ1-6
abundance: NA
len: 14
v_gene: TRBV7-8
CDR3aa: CASSPREGDAPLHF
CDR3nt: TGTGCCAGCAGCCCACGGGAAGGGGACGCACCCCTCCACTTT

d_gene: NA
j_gene: TRBJ1-3
abundance: NA
len: 16
v_gene: TRBV5-1
CDR3aa: CASSLPTGSSGNTIYF
CDR3nt: TGCGCCAGCAGCTTGCCGACAGGTTCCTCTGGAAACACCATATATTTT

d_gene: TRBD2
j_gene: TRBJ2-5
abundance: NA
len: 14
v_gene: TRBV4-1
CDR3aa: CASSQPVGGETQYF
CDR3nt: TGCGCCAGCAGCCAACCTGTCGGGGGGGAGACCCAGTACTTC

d_gene: NA
j_gene: TRBJ2-6
abundance: NA
len: 17
v_gene: TRBV5-1
CDR3aa: CASSSTGGGPGANVLTF
CDR3nt: TGCGCCAGCAGCAGTACAGGGGGGGGCCCTGGGGCCAACGTCCTGACTTTC

d_gene: NA
j_gene: TRBJ2-3
abundance: NA
len: 14
v_gene: TRBV9
CDR3aa: CASNPRGPTDTQYF
CDR3nt: TGTGCCAGCAACCCCCGCGGGCCCACAGATACGCAGTATTTT

d_gene: NA
j_gene: TRBJ1-6
abundance: NA
len: 15
v_gene: TRBV9
CDR3aa: CASSVGGGYNSPLHF
CDR3nt: TGTGCCAGCAGCGTAGGAGGGGGGTATAATTCACCCCTCCACTTT

d_gene: NA
j_gene: TRBJ1-1
abundance: NA
len: 15
v_gene: TRBV25-1
CDR3aa: CAIAHPLGGATEAFF
CDR3nt: TGTGCCATAGCACACCCCCTTGGGGGGGCCACTGAAGCTTTCTTT

d_gene: TRBD1
j_gene: TRBJ1-1
abundance: NA
len: 15
v_gene: TRBV5-6
CDR3aa: CASSWPDRENTEAFF
CDR3nt: TGTGCCAGCAGCTGGCCGGACAGGGAGAACACTGAAGCTTTCTTT

d_gene: NA
j_gene: TRBJ1-1
abundance: NA
len: 12
v_gene: TRBV6-1
CDR3aa: CASSADGYEAFF
CDR3nt: TGTGCCAGCAGCGCTGACGGATATGAAGCTTTCTTT

d_gene: TRBD1
j_gene: TRBJ1-6
abundance: once
len: 14
v_gene: TRBV30
CDR3aa: CAWSSGTGNSPLHF
CDR3nt: TGTGCCTGGAGTTCCGGGACAGGGAATTCACCCCTCCACTTT

d_gene: TRBD1
j_gene: TRBJ1-4
abundance: once
len: 16
v_gene: TRBV2
CDR3aa: CASSEAVGTGHEKLFF
CDR3nt: TGTGCCAGCAGTGAAGCGGTGGGGACAGGCCATGAAAAACTGTTTTTT

d_gene: NA
j_gene: TRBJ1-3
abundance: NA
len: 13
v_gene: TRBV10-2
CDR3aa: CASSISSGNTIYF
CDR3nt: TGCGCCAGCAGCATAAGCTCTGGAAACACCATATATTTT

d_gene: NA
j_gene: TRBJ1-5
abundance: NA
len: 15
v_gene: TRBV19
CDR3aa: CASSIRGESNQPQHF
CDR3nt: TGTGCCAGTAGTATAAGGGGGGAAAGCAATCAGCCCCAGCATTTT

d_gene: TRBD1
j_gene: TRBJ2-3
abundance: NA
len: 15
v_gene: TRBV6-5
CDR3aa: CASSSPDRVTDTQYF
CDR3nt: TGTGCCAGCAGTTCGCCGGACAGGGTGACAGATACGCAGTATTTT

d_gene: TRBD1
j_gene: TRBJ2-5
abundance: NA
len: 15
v_gene: TRBV4-1
CDR3aa: CASSQDGTDKETQYF
CDR3nt: TGCGCCAGCAGCCAAGATGGGACAGATAAAGAGACCCAGTACTTC

d_gene: TRBD1
j_gene: TRBJ2-5
abundance: NA
len: 13
v_gene: TRBV2
CDR3aa: CASSGGGFETQYF
CDR3nt: TGTGCCAGCAGTGGAGGGGGCTTCGAGACCCAGTACTTC

d_gene: NA
j_gene: TRBJ2-1
abundance: NA
len: 12
v_gene: TRBV5-5
CDR3aa: CASSLAGNEQFF
CDR3nt: TGTGCCAGCAGCTTGGCGGGCAATGAGCAGTTCTTC

d_gene: NA
j_gene: TRBJ1-4
abundance: NA
len: 15
v_gene: TRBV5-1
CDR3aa: CASSATGSTNEKLFF
CDR3nt: TGCGCCAGCAGCGCTACAGGGTCTACTAATGAAAAACTGTTTTTT

d_gene: NA
j_gene: TRBJ2-7
abundance: NA
len: 16
v_gene: TRBV6-1
CDR3aa: CASSEGWQAHSYEQYF
CDR3nt: TGTGCCAGCAGTGAAGGGTGGCAGGCACACTCCTACGAGCAGTACTTC